This T cell receptor beta chain was sequenced in a study of T-cell reconstitution after alpha-beta-depleted transplantation in children. Germline lookup yields CDR1 SGHRS and CDR2 YFSETQ. The CDR3 covers 19 residues. Comments on this clonotype: Its target is not known. At one end the junction does not follow the germline gene, possibly because of a read error.

Study-wide results and caveats: Diversity and T-cell counts at one year after transplant derived mostly from new T cells. High day-60 TCRbeta diversity in some patients came from surviving recipient T cells and thymic progenitors.

Unique molecular identifiers were used to barcode this TCRbeta library. Using its own MiXCR run on the PCR reads, TCRdb lists one record per CDR3 protein. Of 550,000 to 800,000 distinct CDR3 sequences in the sample, over 10% were seen once. The origin of this receptor is a girl aged 2-15 years with congenital amegakaryocytic thrombocytopenia, due to receive a stem cell transplant. The sequencing here drew on PBMCs, taken before TCRalphabeta/CD19-depleted stem cell transplant. This chain uses TRBV5-1 with TRBJ2-1; no definite D call. The CDR3 nucleotides read TGCGCCAGCAGCTTCACCACGTTGGAGCGTCAGAGCTCCTACAATGAGCGGTTCTTC. Translated, it gives CASSFTTLERQSSYNERFF.